A single sample gave rise to the 20 T cell receptor beta chains below, sequenced in a study of cytomegalovirus exposure and HLA in healthy donors. This PCR relied on a set of 60 Vbeta primers and 13 Jbeta primers. The protocol was immunoSEQ multiplex PCR, while the TCRdb copy is restricted to in-frame clones and leaves out a portion. The data show 130,000 or so clones, with about 80% seen just once and more than 3% held by the top ten. Material for sequencing was PBMCs. The source is a man in his thirties or forties in good health and CMV-seronegative.

The chain is built from TRBV28 and TRBJ1-4; D is perhaps TRBD1 (5 bases). The CDR3 covers 13 residues. The V end was cut by 11 bases, the J end by 5 bases, with 15 bases between. Germline-derived CDR1 and CDR2 are MDHEN and SYDVKM. The DNA for the CDR3 is TGTGCCCTGGGAGGGGCTTTGAATGAAAAACTGTTTTTT. Its protein is CALGGALNEKLFF.

This chain connects TRBV19 to TRBJ1-5; D gene ambiguous. Trimming left V 0 bases short and J 4 bases short, with 10 bases between. This CDR3 has 15 residues. Germline values: CDR1 LNHDA, CDR2 SQIVND (reference sequence). CDR3 nucleotides: TGTGCCAGTAGTATAGATACGAACAGAAATCAGCCCCAGCATTTT. The encoded protein is CASSIDTNRNQPQHF.

This clone has a handful of counts. CDR3 amino acids: CALTEPRVSYEQYF. The DNA for the CDR3 is TGTGCCCTAACCGAGCCCCGGGTCTCCTACGAGCAGTACTTC. The chain combines TRBV6-1 with TRBJ2-7, with D unclear. The CDR3 runs to 14 residues. V lost 11 bases, J lost 0 bases, and 17 bases lay in between. The V gene's germline CDR1 is MNHNS and CDR2 SASEGT.

The chain combines TRBV6-5 with TRBJ2-1, with 11 positions matching TRBD2. Germline V lookup: CDR1 MNHEY, CDR2 SVGAGI. Trimming at V came to 7 bases and at J to 4 bases, leaving 6 bases not matched to a gene. CDR3 length: 15 residues. CDR3 coding DNA: TGTGCCAGCACCTTCAGACTAGCGGGGTACAATGAGCAGTTCTTC. The encoded protein is CASTFRLAGYNEQFF.

Only a few counts were recorded for this clone. The chain employs TRBV5-1 and TRBJ1-4; D not resolved. Germline V gene sequence: CDR1 SGHRS, CDR2 YFSETQ. Deletions cut 1 base from V and 6 bases from J, with 10 bases between. This CDR3 has 14 residues. Written as DNA, the CDR3 is TGCGCCAGCAGCTTGAACATTGCAGATGAAAAACTGTTTTTT. This sequence encodes CASSLNIADEKLFF.

The V gene is TRBV18, the J gene TRBJ1-2; TRBD1 matches 9 bases. This CDR3 has 16 residues. The germline V gene encodes CDR1 KGHSH and CDR2 LQKENI. J was trimmed by 1 base and V by 1 base; bases with no gene match: 4. In DNA, the CDR3 is TGTGCCAGCTCACCACAACGGACAGGGGATAACTATGGCTACACCTTC. Protein sequence: CASSPQRTGDNYGYTF. The entire variable domain, with the rest obtained from reference TRBV18 and TRBJ1-2, is as follows: NAGVMQNPRHLVRRRGQEARLRCSPMKGHSHVYWYRQLPEEGLKFMVYLQKENIIDESGMPKERFSAEFPKEGPSILRIQQVVRGDSAAYFCASSPQRTGDNYGYTFGSGTRLTVV.

The genes are TRBV6-1 and TRBJ1-2; D is unresolved. This CDR3 is built from 16 residues. Trimming removed 4 bases from V and 1 base from J, with 16 bases in between. Germline V lookup: CDR1 MNHNS, CDR2 SASEGT. The CDR3: CASSARTEGYNYGYTF. The DNA of the CDR3 is TGTGCCAGCAGTGCCAGGACGGAGGGCTATAACTATGGCTACACCTTC.

The gene calls are TRBV6-5 and TRBJ2-7, with 15 bases lining up with TRBD2. The CDR3 loop spans 14 amino acids. With 6 bases clipped from V and 6 bases from J, the junction kept 3 bases outside the gene matches. Per the germline V gene, CDR1 is MNHEY and CDR2 is SVGAGI. This chain's CDR3 is CASSRTSGRGEQYF. The CDR3 DNA sequence: TGTGCCAGCAGCCGGACTAGCGGGAGGGGCGAGCAGTACTTC.

The chain employs TRBV5-1 and TRBJ2-3; 11 nucleotides line up with TRBD2. Germline assignment: CDR1 SGHRS and CDR2 YFSETQ. The trim removed 3 bases at V and 5 bases at J, leaving 5 bases unmatched. The CDR3 totals 15 residues. The CDR3: CASSSGLAGRDTQYF. The CDR3 DNA sequence: TGCGCCAGCAGCTCTGGACTAGCGGGTAGAGATACGCAGTATTTT. Full variable domain (missing parts from reference TRBV5-1 and TRBJ2-3): KAGVTQTPRYLIKTRGQQVTLSCSPISGHRSVSWYQQTPGQGLQFLFEYFSETQRNKGNFPGRFSGRQFSNSRSEMNVSTLELGDSALYLCASSSGLAGRDTQYFGPGTRLTVL.

The chain has TRBV30 and TRBJ1-4; 11 bases align to TRBD1. There are 14 residues in the CDR3. V shed 4 bases, J shed 7 bases, and the junction held 5 bases outside the gene matches. Germline assignment: CDR1 GTSNPN and CDR2 SVGIG (reference sequence). The CDR3 nucleotides read TGTGCCTGGACCCAGGACAGGGGGCGTGAAAAACTGTTTTTT. It is translated as CAWTQDRGREKLFF.

J is TRBJ1-2 and V is TRBV9; maybe TRBD1 (5 bases). The CDR3 runs to 13 residues. In germline, CDR1 is SGDLS, CDR2 YYNGEE. V was cut by 0 bases and J by 6 bases, with 9 bases left in between. The DNA of the CDR3 is TGTGCCAGCAGCGTAGACCAGGGCCATGGCTACACCTTC. Protein product: CASSVDQGHGYTF.

The V call is TRBV6-5, the J call TRBJ2-3; 7 bases agree with TRBD1. This CDR3 is built from 16 residues. CDR1 and CDR2 (germline): MNHEY, SVGAGI. V shed 0 bases and J 4 bases; nucleotides not matched to a gene: 7. The CDR3 DNA follows: TGTGCCAGCAGTTACTCACGAGGGCAGGGGGCAGATACGCAGTATTTT. Residues: CASSYSRGQGADTQYF.

The J gene is TRBJ1-6, the V gene TRBV7-3, with a possible D match to TRBD1 (5 bases). The CDR3 runs to 15 residues. V lost 0 bases to trimming and J lost 8 bases, with 11 bases between them. Germline-derived CDR1 and CDR2 are SGHTA and FQGTGA. CDR3 amino acids: CASSLTAGTYSPLHF. The CDR3 nucleotides read TGTGCCAGCAGCTTAACGGCAGGGACTTATTCACCCCTCCACTTT.

The chain uses TRBV5-8 and TRBJ1-4; no firm D call. CDR3 length equals 17 residues. Germline assignment: CDR1 SGHTS and CDR2 YDEGEE. V lost 0 bases to trimming and J lost 7 bases, with 19 bases between them. CDR3 protein: CASSLANGRETVEKLFF. DNA of the CDR3: TGTGCCAGCAGCTTGGCCAACGGGAGGGAGACGGTTGAAAAACTGTTTTTT. The variable domain in full, with the rest retrieved from reference TRBV5-8 and TRBJ1-4, is EAGVTQSPTHLIKTRGQQATLRCSPISGHTSVYWYQQALGLGLQFLLWYDEGEERNRGNFPPRFSGRQFPNYSSELNVNALELEDSALYLCASSLANGRETVEKLFFGSGTQLSVL.

This chain uses TRBV30 with TRBJ2-5; D may be TRBD2 (5 bases). Germline V gene sequence: CDR1 GTSNPN, CDR2 SVGIG (reference sequence). Trimming removed 5 bases from V and 4 bases from J, with 17 bases in between. The CDR3 runs to 14 residues. CDR3 sequence: CAWALYGVLETQYF. DNA for the CDR3: TGTGCCTGGGCCCTCTACGGGGTGTTAGAGACCCAGTACTTC.

The chain employs TRBV29-1 and TRBJ1-2; TRBD1 agrees at 9 bases. CDR1 is SQVTM, CDR2 ANQGSEA, per germline. This CDR3 has 14 amino acids. The V segment lost 2 bases and the J segment 7 bases; nucleotides outside the gene matches: 8. The CDR3 region has the DNA TGCAGCGTTGAAAGAGTCGGGACAGGGCTTGGCTACACCTTC. Amino acid sequence: CSVERVGTGLGYTF.

The V and J genes are TRBV7-9 and TRBJ1-1, with a possible D match to TRBD1 (6 bases). CDR1 and CDR2 (germline): SEHNR, FQNEAQ (reference sequence). The ends were cut back, 2 bases at V and 6 bases at J, with 19 bases in the middle. This CDR3 region has 16 residues. The CDR3 here is CASSLTQPRGRAEAFF. CDR3 sequence (DNA): TGTGCCAGCAGCTTAACCCAGCCAAGGGGGAGGGCTGAAGCTTTCTTT.

V gene TRBV5-6 combines with J gene TRBJ2-2; 11 bases fit TRBD2. This CDR3 spans 15 amino acids. Per germline, CDR1 SGHDT and CDR2 YYEEEE. Losses at the gene ends were 0 bases for V and 5 bases for J; bases not matched to a gene: 0. The DNA of the CDR3 is TGTGCCAGCAGCTTGGTAGCGGGGGGGACCGGGGAGCTGTTTTTT. Translated: CASSLVAGGTGELFF. The full variable domain, its missing parts supplied by reference TRBV5-6 and TRBJ2-2, is DAGVTQSPTHLIKTRGQQVTLRCSPKSGHDTVSWYQQALGQGPQFIFQYYEEEERQRGNFPDRFSGHQFPNYSSELNVNALLLGDSALYLCASSLVAGGTGELFFGEGSRLTVL.

The V gene is TRBV19, the J gene TRBJ1-5; 7 positions agree with TRBD1. In germline, CDR1 is LNHDA, CDR2 SQIVND (reference sequence). The CDR3 length is 18 residues. With 2 bases clipped from V and 6 bases from J, the junction kept 16 bases outside the gene matches. For the CDR3, the DNA is TGTGCCAGTAGTATATTGCCCCTCTGGCAGGGGGATTTTCAGCCCCAGCATTTT. Translating it yields CASSILPLWQGDFQPQHF. Looking up the rest from reference TRBV19 and TRBJ1-5 gives the full variable domain: DGGITQSPKYLFRKEGQNVTLSCEQNLNHDAMYWYRQDPGQGLRLIYYSQIVNDFQKGDIAEGYSVSREKKESFPLTVTSAQKNPTAFYLCASSILPLWQGDFQPQHFGDGTRLSIL.

CDR3 nucleotide sequence: TGTGCCAGCAGCCAAAGCCTTAGGACTAGCGGGGGGCGAGAGACCCAGTACTTC. Its protein product is CASSQSLRTSGGRETQYF. The rearrangement uses TRBV14 and TRBJ2-5; 14 positions agree with TRBD2. The germline gives CDR1 SGHDN, CDR2 FVKESK. The CDR3 consists of 18 residues. Unmatched junction bases numbered 9, after V lost 2 bases and J lost 4 bases.